Reported below is one TCR beta chain. Its specific antigen is unknown. Within one base of it there is no much larger clone, and no base qualities were kept. CDR1 and CDR2, looked up from the germline V gene (reference sequence), are SEHNR and FQNEAQ. V drops 5 bases and J drops 6 bases, leaving 13 bases in between. The CDR3 starts with the cysteine, ends with the phenylalanine, and has 14 residues. CDR3 DNA is the only sequence kept; it has 42 bases, read in frame from the first base. The data originate from a study of blood T cell repertoires in COVID-19 (dated by TCRdb to 2020 to 2021). Study-wide context: Samples from collaborators originated in the United States, Italy and Spain and spanned both the acute and convalescent phases of COVID-19. The repertoires were made available in a free public database intended to serve as a resource for research on the immune response to SARS-CoV-2. HLA class I and class II types, where available, came from metadata supplied by the sample provider rather than from assay-based typing. The prospective study material was composed of cDNA or gDNA derived from T cells, B-cell-depleted T cells, or PBMCs. Deeply sampled blood TCRbeta repertoires from subjects exposed to, actively infected with, or recovered from COVID-19 were included in the dataset. The samples were drawn from two sources: the first 160 participants of the ongoing ImmuneRACE study, and 1,000 to 1,500 subjects contributed by 6 global collaborators. Nearly every sample came with metadata listing a de-identified subject ID, COVID-19 status, age in years and sex.

Participants in the prospective study were enrolled through a virtual design, were aged roughly 18 to 100 years, and lived in approximately 25 United States geographic areas. In the prospective study, cohorts were assigned on the basis of participant-reported clinical history obtained from a screening survey and a study questionnaire. Recovered participants in ImmuneRACE Cohort 3 were defined as having two consecutive negative NP/OP PCR tests, clearance from a healthcare professional, or resolution of symptoms. Mobile phlebotomists in the prospective study collected whole blood, serum and a nasopharyngeal or oropharyngeal swab from every participant. Prospective study participants could optionally give additional blood draws and questionnaires over an approximately two-month period. Before DNA extraction, prospective study blood samples were shipped either frozen or at room temperature. General study outcomes and caveats: How much clinical and demographic metadata was included differed by source and by participant, and the metadata was provided uncurated.

TCRbeta CDR3 regions were amplified from genomic DNA by means of the immunoSEQ Assay, a bias-controlled multiplex PCR. On the authors' methods: The number of nucleated cells in each sample was estimated from the amplification of reference gene primers within the assay. To quantify the absolute abundance of each unique TCRbeta CDR3 rearrangement, sequence reads were collapsed and filtered. For each sample, productive Simpson clonality was calculated as the square root of Simpson's diversity index across productive rearrangements. Held by TCRdb, this immuneACCESS table contains in-frame sequences only and omits some clones. Under half of the omission traces to an unresolved V gene where checked; the cause of the rest is unknown. That table supplies the V and J calls and clone size; D and trimming were determined from the DNA. In all, the sample holds approximately 390,000 clones, and 80% to 90% of those were seen once. 10% of the sample is taken by the ten largest.

The chain uses TRBV7-9 and TRBJ2-2; the D gene assignment is ambiguous. Sequencing used PBMCs or T cells enriched from blood (not recorded which). The receptor comes from a woman aged 50 to 65 who had recovered from COVID-19. CDR3 region: CASSPTIGPGELFF. The DNA sequence is as follows: TGTGCCAGCAGCCCTACGATTGGGCCCGGGGAGCTGTTTTTT.